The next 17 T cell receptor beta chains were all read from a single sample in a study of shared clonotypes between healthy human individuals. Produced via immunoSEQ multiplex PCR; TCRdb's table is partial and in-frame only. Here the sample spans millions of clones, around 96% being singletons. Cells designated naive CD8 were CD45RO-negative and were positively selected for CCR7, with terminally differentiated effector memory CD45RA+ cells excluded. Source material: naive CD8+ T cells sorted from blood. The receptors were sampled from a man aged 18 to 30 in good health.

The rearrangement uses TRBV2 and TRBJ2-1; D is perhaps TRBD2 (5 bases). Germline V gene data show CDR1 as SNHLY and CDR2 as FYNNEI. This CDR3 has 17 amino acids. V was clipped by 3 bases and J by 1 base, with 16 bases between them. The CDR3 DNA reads TGTGCCAGCAGTGAGGGAGAAGGCGGGCCGTCCTACAATGAGCAGTTCTTC. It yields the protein CASSEGEGGPSYNEQFF.

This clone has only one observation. CDR3 sequence: CAISVGQTQYF. The CDR3 DNA reads as TGTGCCATCAGTGTTGGACAGACCCAGTACTTC. This rearrangement joins TRBV10-3 to TRBJ2-5, with D uncertain. V dropped 4 bases and J dropped 6 bases, with 6 bases sitting between them. The CDR3 length is 11 residues. Germline-derived CDR1 and CDR2 are ENHRY and SYGVKD.

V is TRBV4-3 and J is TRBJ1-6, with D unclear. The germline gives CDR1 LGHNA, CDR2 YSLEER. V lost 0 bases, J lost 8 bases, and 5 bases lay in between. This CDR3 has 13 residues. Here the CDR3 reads CASSQDGDSPLHF. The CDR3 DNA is TGCGCCAGCAGCCAAGACGGGGATTCACCCCTCCACTTT.

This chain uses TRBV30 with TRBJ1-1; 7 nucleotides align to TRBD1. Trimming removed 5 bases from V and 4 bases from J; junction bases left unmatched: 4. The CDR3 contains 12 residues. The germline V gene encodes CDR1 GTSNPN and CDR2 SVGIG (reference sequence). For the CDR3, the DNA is TGTGCCTGGGCAGGGGGAGGCACTGAAGCTTTCTTT. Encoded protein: CAWAGGGTEAFF.

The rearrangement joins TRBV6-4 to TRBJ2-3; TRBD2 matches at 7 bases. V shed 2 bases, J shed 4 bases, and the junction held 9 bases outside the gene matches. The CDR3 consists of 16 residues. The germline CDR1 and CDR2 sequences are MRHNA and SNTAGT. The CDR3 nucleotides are TGTGCCAGCAGTGACCCTGCGGGGGAGGACGCAGATACGCAGTATTTT. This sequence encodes CASSDPAGEDADTQYF.

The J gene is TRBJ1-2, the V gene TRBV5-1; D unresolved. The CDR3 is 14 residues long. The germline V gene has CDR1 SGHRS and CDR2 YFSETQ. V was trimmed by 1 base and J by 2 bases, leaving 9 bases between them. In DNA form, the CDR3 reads TGCGCCAGCAGCTTGATAGGAGTAAACTATGGCTACACCTTC. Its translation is CASSLIGVNYGYTF.

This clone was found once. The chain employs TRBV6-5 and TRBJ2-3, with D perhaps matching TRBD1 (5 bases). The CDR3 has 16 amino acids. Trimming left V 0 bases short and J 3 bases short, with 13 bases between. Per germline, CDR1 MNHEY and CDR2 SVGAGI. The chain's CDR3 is CASSYSTRGATDTQYF. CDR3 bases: TGTGCCAGCAGTTACTCGACAAGGGGCGCAACAGATACGCAGTATTTT.

This CDR3 is CASQSSYNSPLHF. Here the CDR3 DNA reads TGTGCCAGCCAAAGCTCCTATAATTCACCCCTCCACTTT. The chain uses TRBV27 and TRBJ1-6; D is unclear. The germline V gene encodes CDR1 MNHEY and CDR2 SMNVEV (reference sequence). Deletions cut 8 bases from V and 0 bases from J, with 5 bases between. The CDR3 loop spans 13 amino acids.

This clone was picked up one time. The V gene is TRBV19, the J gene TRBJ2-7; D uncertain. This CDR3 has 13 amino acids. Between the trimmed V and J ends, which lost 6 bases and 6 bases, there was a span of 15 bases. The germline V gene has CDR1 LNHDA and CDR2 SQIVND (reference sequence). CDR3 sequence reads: CASREPRAVEQYF. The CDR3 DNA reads TGTGCCAGTAGGGAACCTAGGGCGGTCGAGCAGTACTTC.

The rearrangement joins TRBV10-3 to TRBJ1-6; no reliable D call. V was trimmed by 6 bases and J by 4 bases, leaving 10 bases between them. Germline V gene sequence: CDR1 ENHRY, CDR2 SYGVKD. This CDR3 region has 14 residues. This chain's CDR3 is CAIRPAVYNSPLHF. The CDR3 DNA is TGTGCCATCAGGCCTGCGGTTTATAATTCACCCCTCCACTTT.

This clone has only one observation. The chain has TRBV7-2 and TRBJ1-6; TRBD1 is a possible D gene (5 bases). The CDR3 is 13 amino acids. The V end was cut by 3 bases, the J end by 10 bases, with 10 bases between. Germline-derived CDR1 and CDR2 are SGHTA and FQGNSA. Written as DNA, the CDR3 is TGTGCCAGCAGCTTTGTAGAGGGGTCACCCCTCCACTTT. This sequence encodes CASSFVEGSPLHF.

The CDR3 reads CAWASGTGAGDTQYF. CDR3 sequence (DNA): TGTGCCTGGGCTTCTGGGACAGGGGCAGGAGATACGCAGTATTTT. This chain uses TRBV30 with TRBJ2-3; 10 positions agree with TRBD1. Trimming at V came to 5 bases and at J to 5 bases, leaving 10 bases not matched to a gene. Germline V gene sequence: CDR1 GTSNPN, CDR2 SVGIG (reference sequence). The CDR3 is 15 residues long.

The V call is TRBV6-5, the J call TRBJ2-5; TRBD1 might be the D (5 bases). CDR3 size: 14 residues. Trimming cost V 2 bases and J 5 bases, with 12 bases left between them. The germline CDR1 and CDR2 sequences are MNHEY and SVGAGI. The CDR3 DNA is TGTGCCAGCAGTTACCGCTGGGGCCCCGAGACCCAGTACTTC. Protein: CASSYRWGPETQYF.

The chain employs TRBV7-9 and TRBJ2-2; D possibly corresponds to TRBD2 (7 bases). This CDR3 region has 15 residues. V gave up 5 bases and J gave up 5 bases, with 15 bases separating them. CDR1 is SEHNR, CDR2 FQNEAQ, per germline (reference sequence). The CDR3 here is CASSHGGGRTGELFF. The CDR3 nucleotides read TGTGCCAGCAGCCACGGCGGGGGCCGGACCGGGGAGCTGTTTTTT. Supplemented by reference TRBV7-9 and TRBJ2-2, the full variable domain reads DTGVSQNPRHKITKRGQNVTFRCDPISEHNRLYWYRQTLGQGPEFLTYFQNEAQLEKSRLLSDRFSAERPKGSFSTLEIQRTEQGDSAMYLCASSHGGGRTGELFFGEGSRLTVL.

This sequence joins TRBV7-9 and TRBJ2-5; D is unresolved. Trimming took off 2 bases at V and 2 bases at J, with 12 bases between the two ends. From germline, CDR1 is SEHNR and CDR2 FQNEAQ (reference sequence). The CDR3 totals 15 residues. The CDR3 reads CASSLTPLDQETQYF. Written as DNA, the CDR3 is TGTGCCAGCAGCTTAACTCCCCTAGATCAAGAGACCCAGTACTTC.

CDR3 DNA sequence: TGTGCCAGCAGCACATATTTGTATCAGCCCCAGCATTTT. Its protein is CASSTYLYQPQHF. V is TRBV5-5 and J is TRBJ1-5; D unclear. Germline V lookup: CDR1 SGHKS, CDR2 YYEKEE (reference sequence). The CDR3 has 13 residues. V lost 4 bases to trimming and J lost 5 bases, with 10 bases between them. Using reference TRBV5-5 and TRBJ1-5 for the parts outside the CDR3, the full variable domain is DAGVTQSPTHLIKTRGQQVTLRCSPISGHKSVSWYQQVLGQGPQFIFQYYEKEERGRGNFPDRFSARQFPNYSSELNVNALLLGDSALYLCASSTYLYQPQHFGDGTRLSIL.

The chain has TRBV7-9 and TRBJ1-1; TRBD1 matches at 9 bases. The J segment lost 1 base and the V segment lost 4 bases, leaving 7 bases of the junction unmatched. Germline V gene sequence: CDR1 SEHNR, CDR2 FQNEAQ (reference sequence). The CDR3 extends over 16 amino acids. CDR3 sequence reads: CASSSQTGGENTEAFF. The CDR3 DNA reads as TGTGCCAGCAGCTCGCAGACAGGGGGTGAGAACACTGAAGCTTTCTTT.